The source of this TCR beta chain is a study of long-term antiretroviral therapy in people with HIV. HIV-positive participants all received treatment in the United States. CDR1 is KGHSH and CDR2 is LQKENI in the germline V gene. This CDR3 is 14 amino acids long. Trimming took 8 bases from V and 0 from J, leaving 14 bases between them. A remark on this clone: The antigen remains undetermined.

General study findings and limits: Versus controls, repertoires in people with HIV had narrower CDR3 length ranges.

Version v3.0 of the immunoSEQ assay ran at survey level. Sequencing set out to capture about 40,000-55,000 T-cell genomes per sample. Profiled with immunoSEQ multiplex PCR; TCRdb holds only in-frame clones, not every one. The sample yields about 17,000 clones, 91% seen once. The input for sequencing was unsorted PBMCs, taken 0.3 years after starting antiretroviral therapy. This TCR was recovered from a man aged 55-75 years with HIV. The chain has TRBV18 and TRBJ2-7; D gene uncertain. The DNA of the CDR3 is TGTGCCAGCGGGCCCAGCCAGAGCTCCTACGAGCAGTACTTC. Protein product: CASGPSQSSYEQYF.